This paragraph reports one TCR beta chain. The antigen remains unidentified. Specified treatment: 10-day PBMC culture with coronavirus spike peptide pools or control peptides (ViraFEST assay). This sample is part of a study of vaccination and CD4 T cells after COVID-19. On the study more broadly: In the convalescent cohort, there were six males and four females, two of them Hispanic.

J was trimmed by 0 bases and V by 5 bases; bases with no gene match: 3. Per the germline V gene, CDR1 is LNHDA and CDR2 is SQIVND (reference sequence). This CDR3 comprises 14 residues. Cultured CD4+ T-cell DNA underwent Oncomine TCR Beta short-read sequencing. One entry per CDR3 protein results from TCRdb running MiXCR on the PCR reads. The sample consists of approximately 9,500 distinct CDR3 sequences, 30% of them appearing once. The V gene is TRBV19, the J gene TRBJ2-7, with 8 bases identical to TRBD1. The sequencing here drew on CD4+ T cells from blood, cultured in vitro, taken after SARS-CoV-2 vaccination. This TCR was recovered from a human donor who had recovered from COVID-19. The CDR3 DNA is TGTGCCAGTAGTGTACAGGGGGACTCCTACGAGCAGTACTTC. Amino acid sequence: CASSVQGDSYEQYF.